The 11 T cell receptor beta chains reported below all come from one sample, sequenced in a study of blood T cell repertoires in COVID-19. The protocol was immunoSEQ multiplex PCR, while the TCRdb copy is restricted to in-frame clones and leaves out a portion. The table lists more than 85,000 clones, about 90% of them singletons. Sequencing was carried out using peripheral blood. The receptors were gathered from a human donor in a cohort sampled during active COVID-19.

The V and J genes are TRBV4-1 and TRBJ2-5; TRBD2 matches at 8 bases. The CDR3 is 15 residues long. Trimming cost V 5 bases and J 4 bases; bases outside gene matches: 9. CDR1 and CDR2 from the germline V gene are MGHRA and YSYEKL. CDR3 region: CASSAYRGGLETQYF. CDR3 coding DNA: TGCGCCAGCAGCGCGTATCGGGGGGGCCTAGAGACCCAGTACTTC.

This sequence joins TRBV2 and TRBJ2-7, with a tentative D call TRBD2 (5 bases). V lost 6 bases to trimming and J lost 5 bases, with 11 bases between them. The CDR3 consists of 12 residues. Germline V gene data show CDR1 as SNHLY and CDR2 as FYNNEI. The CDR3 nucleotides are TGTGCCAGCAGGGGCAACGGGAACGAGCAGTACTTC. Translated: CASRGNGNEQYF.

This clone occurred once. This chain links TRBV18 with TRBJ2-2, with 7 bases fitting TRBD1. The CDR3 extends over 14 amino acids. Losses at the gene ends were 2 bases for V and 5 bases for J; bases not matched to a gene: 2. Germline assignment: CDR1 KGHSH and CDR2 LQKENI. The CDR3 nucleotides are TGTGCCAGCTCACCAAGACAGGGAACCGGGGAGCTGTTTTTT. Its protein product is CASSPRQGTGELFF.

The chain employs TRBV9 and TRBJ2-6; 8 bases are a match to TRBD2. The CDR3 length is 19 residues. With 0 bases clipped from V and 0 bases from J, the junction kept 8 bases outside the gene matches. Germline V gives CDR1 SGDLS, CDR2 YYNGEE. In nucleotides, the CDR3 is TGTGCCAGCAGCGTAGCGACTAGCGACACCCTCTCTGGGGCCAACGTCCTGACTTTC. It yields the protein CASSVATSDTLSGANVLTF.

This clone has just a few counts. The chain recombines TRBV5-6 with TRBJ1-2, with 9 bases that match TRBD1. This CDR3 has 14 amino acids. The ends lost 2 bases at V and 8 bases at J; junction bases unmatched: 7. Germline V gene data show CDR1 as SGHDT and CDR2 as YYEEEE. CDR3 nucleotides: TGTGCCAGCAGCTTTTCGGACAGGGGCAACGGCTACACCTTC. Amino acids: CASSFSDRGNGYTF.

Here the CDR3 reads CASRGRGHTDTQYF. The CDR3 DNA is TGTGCCAGTAGAGGCAGGGGGCACACAGATACGCAGTATTTT. This chain joins TRBV19 and TRBJ2-3, with TRBD1 matching over 8 bases. This CDR3 has 14 residues. Germline CDR1 reads LNHDA; CDR2 reads SQIVND (reference sequence). V was pared by 6 bases and J by 2 bases, with 4 bases of the junction left unmatched. Drawing the rest from reference TRBV19 and TRBJ2-3, the complete variable domain is DGGITQSPKYLFRKEGQNVTLSCEQNLNHDAMYWYRQDPGQGLRLIYYSQIVNDFQKGDIAEGYSVSREKKESFPLTVTSAQKNPTAFYLCASRGRGHTDTQYFGPGTRLTVL.

V and J are TRBV10-2 and TRBJ1-1; the D gene is possibly TRBD1 (5 bases). V lost 2 bases and J lost 5, with 15 bases in between. The CDR3 sequence is 15 residues long. Germline CDR1 reads WSHSY; CDR2 reads SAAADI. CDR3 residues: CASSEPAGGATEAFF. Here the CDR3 DNA reads TGCGCCAGCAGTGAGCCAGCGGGGGGTGCAACTGAAGCTTTCTTT.

The DNA of the CDR3 is TGTGCCAGTAGTATTGGGGAGGGAGATGGCTACACCTTC. Translated: CASSIGEGDGYTF. The chain uses TRBV19 and TRBJ1-2; D unclear. Trimming took 3 bases from V and 6 from J, leaving 11 bases between them. This CDR3 region has 13 residues. From germline, CDR1 is LNHDA and CDR2 SQIVND (reference sequence).

The V and J genes are TRBV3-1 (or the pseudogene TRBV3-2) and TRBJ1-1, with no clear D. This CDR3 spans 15 amino acids. V lost 4 bases and J 2 bases, leaving 14 bases between the germline ends. The germline V gene has CDR1 LGHDT and CDR2 YNNKEL (reference sequence). CDR3 sequence reads: CASSPRREGNTEAFF. For the CDR3, the DNA is TGTGCCAGCAGCCCGAGGAGGGAGGGAAACACTGAAGCTTTCTTT.

The chain has TRBV29-1 and TRBJ1-2; weak D call: TRBD1 (6 bases). CDR1 is SQVTM, CDR2 ANQGSEA, per germline. V gave up 6 bases and J gave up 8 bases, with 25 bases separating them. The CDR3 consists of 15 residues. The CDR3 coding sequence is TGCAGCGTCGGTGGGGGCGGAATTCGGGGCAGGGGCTACACCTTC. Amino acids: CSVGGGGIRGRGYTF.

V and J are TRBV5-1 and TRBJ2-7; D is ambiguous. The V and J ends lost 0 bases and 4 bases respectively, with 2 bases between them. Germline assignment: CDR1 SGHRS and CDR2 YFSETQ. This CDR3 comprises 11 residues. The CDR3, as DNA: TGCGCCAGCAGCTTGGCTTACGAGCAGTACTTC. It translates to CASSLAYEQYF.